The following is a T cell receptor (beta chain) sequence with its context. Its target antigen remains unknown. Base qualities are missing; no much larger clone stands one base away. The sample is drawn from a study of blood T cell repertoires in COVID-19 (dated by TCRdb to the early 2020s). Looking at the study overall: The collaborator samples originated in the United States, Italy and Spain and spanned the acute and convalescent phases of COVID-19. The prospective study material was composed of cDNA or gDNA derived from T cells, B-cell-depleted T cells, or PBMCs. The dataset comprised deeply sampled blood TCRbeta repertoires from subjects exposed to, actively infected with, or recovered from COVID-19. The repertoires were released in a freely available public database meant as a resource for research on the immune response to SARS-CoV-2. Samples were obtained from the ongoing ImmuneRACE study (first 160 participants) and from 1,000 to 1,500 subjects provided by 6 global collaborators. A de-identified subject ID, COVID-19 status, age in years and sex were almost always included in the sample metadata. Where available, HLA class I and class II types were taken from metadata supplied by the sample provider and were not determined by assay-based typing. What the research found in general, with its limitations: The amount of clinical and demographic metadata varied by source and participant and was provided uncurated.

From V the trimming removes 3 bases and from J it removes 5 bases, while the gene matches leave 5 bases of the junction unaccounted for. From the cysteine through the phenylalanine, the CDR3 covers 14 amino acids. This entry keeps only the CDR3 DNA: 42 bases, framed from base 1. For CDR1 and CDR2, the germline V gene lists SGHRS and YFSETQ. TCRbeta CDR3 regions were amplified from genomic DNA by means of the immunoSEQ Assay, a bias-controlled multiplex PCR. Turning to the authors' computational methods: Within the assay, amplification of reference gene primers was used to estimate how many nucleated cells each sample contained. To quantify the absolute abundance of each unique TCRbeta CDR3 rearrangement, sequence reads were collapsed and filtered. For each sample, productive Simpson clonality was calculated as the square root of Simpson's diversity index over productive rearrangements. Held by TCRdb, this immuneACCESS table contains in-frame sequences only and omits some clones. Under half of the omission traces to an unresolved V gene where checked; the cause of the rest is unknown. The V and J calls and clone size are taken from that table; D and trimming were inferred from the DNA. The sample table records approximately 26,000 clones; approximately 86% of these occur just once. In total, the top ten clones hold roughly 2% of the sample.

The collaborating institutions used their own protocols to collect whole blood in K2EDTA tubes. For TCRbeta analysis, collaborators shipped samples as frozen whole blood, isolated PBMCs, or DNA extracted from either of those sample types. Input material: peripheral blood. The source of this sequence is a man older than 75 with active or convalescent COVID-19. Recombination connected TRBV5-1 to TRBJ2-7; 10 of the junction bases match TRBD1. Here is the DNA: TGCGCCAGCAGCTCGGGACAGGGGAGACACGAGCAGTACTTC. It is translated as CASSSGQGRHEQYF.